This T cell receptor (beta chain) originates from a study of T cells in Graves' hyperthyroidism and ophthalmopathy (dated by TCRdb to between 2019 and 2020). Regarding the study in general: Peripheral blood samples were taken at the time of initial diagnosis, prior to any treatment. TCR V-J signatures able to tell the groups apart were searched for in a discovery cohort of approximately 95 patients, of whom more than 40 had Graves' ophthalmopathy and under 65 had stable Graves' hyperthyroidism. In addition, the study compared T-cell repertoires in thyroid tissue and in blood from roughly six Graves' hyperthyroidism patients. The roughly 99 discovery patients were divided at random into training and test sets in a 7:3 ratio. Following sampling, methimazole starting at 30 mg daily was given to hyperthyroidism patients, and high-dose intravenous methylprednisolone was given to ophthalmopathy patients. An independent validation cohort of under 20 hyperthyroidism patients and approximately 16 patients who later progressed to ophthalmopathy tested prospective prediction of ophthalmopathy. According to the paper, TCR Vbeta CDR3 sequencing was carried out on over 130 peripheral blood samples, which came from fewer than 50 ophthalmopathy, fewer than 80 hyperthyroidism and roughly 17 progressor patients. Results the study describes overall, beyond this receptor: In validation, the model predicted progression to ophthalmopathy a median of about 6 months before onset, with around 70% sensitivity and nearly 75% specificity. Blood samples also contained most of the expanded thyroid clonotypes (frequency above 0.001), which suggests that blood repertoires may reflect thyroid immune responses. Ophthalmopathy was separated from stable hyperthyroidism by a 13 V-J signature model, with about 86% sensitivity and approximately 81% specificity obtained in cross-validation and 80%/75% obtained in testing. Sample size was not statistically predetermined, and investigators were not blinded to group allocation.

Of note for this clonotype: Its antigen remains undetermined. Possible read error: a much larger clone is one base away.

V has 8 bases trimmed and J has 7 bases trimmed; junction bases matching no gene number 15. CDR1 and CDR2 (MNHNS, SASEGT) derive from the germline V gene. From its cysteine to its phenylalanine, the CDR3 spans 16 amino acids. This entry keeps only the CDR3 DNA: 48 bases, framed from base 1. Stable Graves' hyperthyroidism was defined as no progression to ophthalmopathy during 18 months of follow-up. The hyperthyroidism patients were between 18 and 65 years old and newly diagnosed, with a disease duration of less than 2 months. Exclusion was applied to patients with uncontrolled infections, other autoimmune diseases, pregnancy or lactation. Diagnoses relied on clinical symptoms, serum thyroxine and TRAb, thyroid ultrasound and orbital computed tomography. Ficoll-Paque density gradient centrifugation was used to isolate PBMCs from about 9 ml of fresh peripheral blood. Total RNA was extracted using Trizol reagent, and RNA quality was assessed on an Agilent 2100 Bioanalyzer.

The TCR beta CDR3 regions were amplified from RNA transcripts. A first-round RT-PCR of the TCR CDR3 used the HTBI primer set with the Qiagen OneStep RT-PCR kit. The libraries were constructed in a second round of multiplex PCR and then size-selected and purified. Sequencing of the libraries was done on an Illumina HiSeq2000 using paired-end 100 bp reads. The source study handled its data this way. Raw data were processed with SOAPnuke, discarding reads with adapters, uncalled bases, mean Phred below 15, or no exact constant-primer or identifier match. High-quality paired reads were merged with COPE v1.2.5, and unique nucleotide sequences were defined as clonotypes. MiTCR v1.1 was used to align the clonotypes against IMGT TRBV, TRBD and TRBJ reference segments. Only V-J combinations with frequency above 0.0001, covering 99.2% of repertoires, were analysed. The TCS score was defined as the ratio of F50 (clonal expansion) to E x V (chaos), calculated using BLOSUM62-based TCRdist between CDR3 peptides within each V-J. Welch's t-statistics and random forest reduced roughly 530 V-J features to fewer than 15, which were used in a naive Bayes classifier (R e1071). TCRdb handled the public reads itself, with Q25 trimming in fastp and clone calling in MiXCR, and kept productive beta chains. Each CDR3 protein appears once, grouped with its most common genes and DNA. It is TCRdb's table, rather than the study itself, that gives the V and J calls and clone size. This sample holds hundreds of thousands of distinct CDR3 sequences; 15% to 20% were observed only once. The ten largest clones take up 3% to 4.5% of the sample.

The chain joins TRBV6-1 to TRBJ2-1; TRBD2 aligns with 9 central bases. The sequence derives from a woman in her 30s with Graves' hyperthyroidism. Input material: blood. At the DNA level, the sequence is TGTGCCAGCCACCAAGGTAGCGGGAGAATCCCGAATGAGCAGTTCTTC. Protein translation: CASHQGSGRIPNEQFF.